This entry features one TCR beta chain sequence. TCRdb's copy holds only in-frame clones and misses some; the assay was immunoSEQ multiplex PCR. The sample consists of about 88,000 clones, 95% of them appearing once. From germline, CDR1 is LNHDA and CDR2 SQIVND (reference sequence). Deletions cut 3 bases from V and 0 bases from J, with 15 bases between. The CDR3 totals 18 residues. The data were taken from a study of technical replicates of blood from a few donors. The chain couples TRBV19 to TRBJ2-6; no reliable D call. This TCR was sampled from a human donor in good health. Sequencing was performed on T cells isolated from PBMCs. The CDR3 reads CASSIGPGFASGANVLTF. CDR3 DNA: TGTGCCAGTAGTATCGGTCCGGGTTTTGCCTCTGGGGCCAACGTCCTGACTTTC.